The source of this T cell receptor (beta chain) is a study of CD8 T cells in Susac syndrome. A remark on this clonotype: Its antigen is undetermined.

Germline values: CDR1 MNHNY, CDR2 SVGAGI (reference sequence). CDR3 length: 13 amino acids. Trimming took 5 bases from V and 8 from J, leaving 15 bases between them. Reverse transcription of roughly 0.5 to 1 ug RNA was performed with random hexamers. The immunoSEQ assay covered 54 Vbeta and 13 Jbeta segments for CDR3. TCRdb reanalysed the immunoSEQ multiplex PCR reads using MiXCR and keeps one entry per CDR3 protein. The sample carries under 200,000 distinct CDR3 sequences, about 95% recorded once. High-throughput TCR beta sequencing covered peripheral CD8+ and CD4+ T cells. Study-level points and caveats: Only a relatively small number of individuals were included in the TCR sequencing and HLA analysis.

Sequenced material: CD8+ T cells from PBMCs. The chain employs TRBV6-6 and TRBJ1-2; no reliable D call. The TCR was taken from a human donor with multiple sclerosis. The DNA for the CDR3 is TGTGCCAGCAGTACGGGTCCCGGTCAAGGCTACACCTTC. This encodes CASSTGPGQGYTF.